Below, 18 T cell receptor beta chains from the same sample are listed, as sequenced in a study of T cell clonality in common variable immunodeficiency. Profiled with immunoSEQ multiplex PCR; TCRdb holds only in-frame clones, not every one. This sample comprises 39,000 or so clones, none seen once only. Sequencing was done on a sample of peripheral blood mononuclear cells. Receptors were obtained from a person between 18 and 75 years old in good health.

This CDR3 is CASSRRQGSTDTQYF. Incomplete CDR3 DNA: TGTGCCAGCAGCCGACGACAGGGGAGCACAGATACG. This sequence joins TRBV11-1 and TRBJ2-3; 8 bases agree with TRBD1. Coverage ceases 3 residues before the CDR3 finishes, and the germline J gene fills in the end. The V gene end was trimmed by 5 bases and the J gene end by 0 bases; junction bases not matched to a gene: 4. Germline V gene sequence: CDR1 SGHAT, CDR2 FQDESV (reference sequence). The CDR3 is 15 amino acids.

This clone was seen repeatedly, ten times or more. The CDR3 region is CSVTQGGSNSPLFF. Partial CDR3 DNA: TGCAGCGTTACACAGGGAGGCTCTAATTCACCG. The rearrangement links TRBV29-1 to TRBJ2-2; possibly TRBD1 or TRBD2 for D (6 bases each). The missing CDR3 end, 3 residues past where the read stops, is filled in from the germline J gene. This CDR3 is built from 14 residues. Germline V CDR1 and CDR2: SQVTM, ANQGSEA.

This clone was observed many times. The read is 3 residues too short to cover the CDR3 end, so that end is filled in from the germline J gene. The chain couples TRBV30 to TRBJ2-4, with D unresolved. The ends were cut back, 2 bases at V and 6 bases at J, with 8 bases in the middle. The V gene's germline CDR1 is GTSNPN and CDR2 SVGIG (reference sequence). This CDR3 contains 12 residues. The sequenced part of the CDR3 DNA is TGTGCCTGGAGTCCAACAGCAAACATT. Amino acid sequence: CAWSPTANI. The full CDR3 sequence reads CAWSPTANIQYF.

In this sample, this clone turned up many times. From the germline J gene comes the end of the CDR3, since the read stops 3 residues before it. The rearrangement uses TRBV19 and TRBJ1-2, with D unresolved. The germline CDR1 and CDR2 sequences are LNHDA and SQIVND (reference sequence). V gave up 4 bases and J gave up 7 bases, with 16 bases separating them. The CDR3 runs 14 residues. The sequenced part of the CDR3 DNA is TGTGCCAGTAGTACCAGCCCAGGAGGGCTTGGC. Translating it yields CASSTSPGGLG. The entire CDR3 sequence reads CASSTSPGGLGYTF.

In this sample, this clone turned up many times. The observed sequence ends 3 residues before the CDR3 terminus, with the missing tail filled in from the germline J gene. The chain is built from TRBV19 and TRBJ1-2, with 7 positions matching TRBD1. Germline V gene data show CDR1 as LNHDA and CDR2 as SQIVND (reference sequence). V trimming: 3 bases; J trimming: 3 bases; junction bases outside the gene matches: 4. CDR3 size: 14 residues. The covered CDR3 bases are TGTGCCAGTAGTATCGAACAGGGGTACTATGGC. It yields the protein CASSIEQGYYG. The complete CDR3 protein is CASSIEQGYYGYTF.

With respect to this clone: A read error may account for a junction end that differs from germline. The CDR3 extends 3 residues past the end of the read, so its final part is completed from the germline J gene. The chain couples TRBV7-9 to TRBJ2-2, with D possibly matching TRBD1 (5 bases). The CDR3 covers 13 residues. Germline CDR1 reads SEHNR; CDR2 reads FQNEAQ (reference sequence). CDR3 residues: CSSSTPGANVLFF. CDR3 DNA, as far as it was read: TGTTCCAGCAGCACACCTGGGGCCAACGTG.

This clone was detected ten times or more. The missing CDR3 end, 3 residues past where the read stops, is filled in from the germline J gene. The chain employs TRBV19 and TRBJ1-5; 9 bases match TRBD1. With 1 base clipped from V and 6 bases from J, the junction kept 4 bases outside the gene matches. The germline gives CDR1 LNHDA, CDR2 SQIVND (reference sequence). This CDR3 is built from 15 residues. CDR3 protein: CASSIVGQGGQPQHF. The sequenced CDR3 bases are TGTGCCAGTAGTATAGTGGGACAGGGAGGTCAGCCC.

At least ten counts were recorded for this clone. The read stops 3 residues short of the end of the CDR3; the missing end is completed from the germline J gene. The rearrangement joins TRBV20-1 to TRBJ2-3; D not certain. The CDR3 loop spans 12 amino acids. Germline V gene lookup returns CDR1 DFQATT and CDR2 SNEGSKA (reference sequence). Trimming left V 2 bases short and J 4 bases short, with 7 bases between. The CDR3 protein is CSARQSPDTQYF. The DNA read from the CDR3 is TGCAGTGCTAGACAGAGTCCAGATACG.

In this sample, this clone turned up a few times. CDR3: CASSTSGGSYEQYF. Partial CDR3 DNA: TGCGCCAGCTCGACTAGCGGGGGTTCCTACGAG. This rearrangement joins TRBV5-1 to TRBJ2-7; TRBD2 aligns across 12 bases. Coverage ceases 3 residues before the CDR3 finishes, and the germline J gene fills in the end. V dropped 7 bases and J dropped 1; count of bases not matched to a gene: 3. The V gene's germline CDR1 is SGHRS and CDR2 YFSETQ. This CDR3 is 14 amino acids long.

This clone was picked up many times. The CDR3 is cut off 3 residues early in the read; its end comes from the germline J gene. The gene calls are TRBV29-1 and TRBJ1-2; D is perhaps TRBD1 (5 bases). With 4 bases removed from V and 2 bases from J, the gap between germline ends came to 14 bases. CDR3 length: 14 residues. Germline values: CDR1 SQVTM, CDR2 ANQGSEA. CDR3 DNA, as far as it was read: TGCAGCGTTGGCAATACGGAGGGGAACTATGGC. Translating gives CSVGNTEGNYG. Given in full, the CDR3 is CSVGNTEGNYGYTF. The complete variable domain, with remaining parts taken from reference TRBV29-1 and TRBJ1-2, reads SAVISQKPSRDICQRGTSLTIQCQVDSQVTMMFWYRQQPGQSLTLIATANQGSEATYESGFVIDKFPISRPNLTFSTLTVSNMSPEDSSIYLCSVGNTEGNYGYTFGSGTRLTVV.

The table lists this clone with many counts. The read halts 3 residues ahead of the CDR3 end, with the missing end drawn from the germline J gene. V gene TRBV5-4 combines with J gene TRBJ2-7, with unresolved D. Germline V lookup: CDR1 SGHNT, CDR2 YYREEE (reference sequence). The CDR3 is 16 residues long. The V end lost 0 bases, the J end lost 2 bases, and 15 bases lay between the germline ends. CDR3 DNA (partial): TGTGCCAGCAGCTTGGGATCACTCCTGAAACCCTACGAG. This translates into CASSLGSLLKPYE. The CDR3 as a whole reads CASSLGSLLKPYEQYF.

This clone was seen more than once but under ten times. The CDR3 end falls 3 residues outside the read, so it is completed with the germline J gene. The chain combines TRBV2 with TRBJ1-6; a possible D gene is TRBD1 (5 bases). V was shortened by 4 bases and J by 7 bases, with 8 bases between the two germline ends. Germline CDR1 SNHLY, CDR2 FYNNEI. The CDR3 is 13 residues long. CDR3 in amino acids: CASSADRNSPLHF. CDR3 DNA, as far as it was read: TGTGCCAGCAGTGCCGACAGAAATTCACCC.

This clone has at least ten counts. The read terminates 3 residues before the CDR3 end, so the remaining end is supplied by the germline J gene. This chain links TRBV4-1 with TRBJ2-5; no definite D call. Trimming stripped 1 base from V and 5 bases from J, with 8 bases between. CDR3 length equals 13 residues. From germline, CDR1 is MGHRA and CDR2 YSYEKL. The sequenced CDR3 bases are TGCGCCAGCAGCCAAGCCCCATTTGAGACC. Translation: CASSQAPFET. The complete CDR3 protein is CASSQAPFETQYF.

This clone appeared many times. CDR3 sequence reads: CASSETLRYTF. The sequenced part of the CDR3 DNA is TGTGCCAGTAGTGAAACCCTACGC. This chain links TRBV19 with TRBJ1-2; no clear D. The read comes to an end 3 residues before the CDR3 does, leaving the germline J gene to fill in the end. Germline V lookup: CDR1 LNHDA, CDR2 SQIVND (reference sequence). This CDR3 has 11 amino acids.

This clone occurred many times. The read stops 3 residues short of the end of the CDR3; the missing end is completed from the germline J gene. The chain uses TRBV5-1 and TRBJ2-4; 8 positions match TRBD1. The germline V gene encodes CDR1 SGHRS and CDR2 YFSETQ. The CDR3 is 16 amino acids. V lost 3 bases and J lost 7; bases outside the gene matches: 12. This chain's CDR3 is CASSSELQGARNIQYF. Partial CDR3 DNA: TGCGCCAGCAGCTCTGAACTTCAGGGGGCGCGGAACATT.

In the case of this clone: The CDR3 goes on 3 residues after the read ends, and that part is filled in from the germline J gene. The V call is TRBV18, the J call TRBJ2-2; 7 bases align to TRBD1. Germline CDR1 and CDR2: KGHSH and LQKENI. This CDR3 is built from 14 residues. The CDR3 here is CASSPKGDSEKLFF. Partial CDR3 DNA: TGTGCCAGCTCACCAAAGGGGGACAGTGAAAAG.

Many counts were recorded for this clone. The part of the CDR3 DNA that was read is TGTGCCAGCAGCCCCTTGGGGACTTCCGCCTACAATGAG. Protein sequence: CASSPLGTSAYNE. The whole CDR3 region reads CASSPLGTSAYNEQFF. This chain links TRBV4-2 with TRBJ2-1; tentative D call: TRBD2 (6 bases). The read ends 3 residues shy of where the CDR3 ends; the end is completed using the germline J gene. Germline lookup yields CDR1 LGHNA and CDR2 YNFKEQ. This CDR3 contains 16 residues. The V gene lost 4 bases and the J gene lost 2 bases, with 15 bases spanning the gap.

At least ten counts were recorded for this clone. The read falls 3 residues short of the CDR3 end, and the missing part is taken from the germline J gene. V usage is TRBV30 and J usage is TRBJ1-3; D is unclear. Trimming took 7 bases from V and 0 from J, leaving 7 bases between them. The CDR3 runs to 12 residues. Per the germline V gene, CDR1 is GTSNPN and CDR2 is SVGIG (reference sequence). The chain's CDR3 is CASFYSGNTIYF. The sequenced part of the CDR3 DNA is TGTGCCTCCTTTTACTCTGGAAACACC.